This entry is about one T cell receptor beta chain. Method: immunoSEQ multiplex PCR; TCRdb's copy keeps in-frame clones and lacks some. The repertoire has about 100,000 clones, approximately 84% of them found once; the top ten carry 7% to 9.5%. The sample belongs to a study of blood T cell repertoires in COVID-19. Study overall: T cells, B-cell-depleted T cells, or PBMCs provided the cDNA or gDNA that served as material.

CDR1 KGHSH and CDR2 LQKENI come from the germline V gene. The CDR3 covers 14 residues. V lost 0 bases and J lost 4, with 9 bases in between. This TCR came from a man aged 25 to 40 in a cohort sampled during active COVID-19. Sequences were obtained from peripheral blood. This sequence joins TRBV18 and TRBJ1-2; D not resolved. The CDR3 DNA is TGTGCCAGCTCACCACCGGCAGATTTCTATGGCTACACCTTC. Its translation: CASSPPADFYGYTF.